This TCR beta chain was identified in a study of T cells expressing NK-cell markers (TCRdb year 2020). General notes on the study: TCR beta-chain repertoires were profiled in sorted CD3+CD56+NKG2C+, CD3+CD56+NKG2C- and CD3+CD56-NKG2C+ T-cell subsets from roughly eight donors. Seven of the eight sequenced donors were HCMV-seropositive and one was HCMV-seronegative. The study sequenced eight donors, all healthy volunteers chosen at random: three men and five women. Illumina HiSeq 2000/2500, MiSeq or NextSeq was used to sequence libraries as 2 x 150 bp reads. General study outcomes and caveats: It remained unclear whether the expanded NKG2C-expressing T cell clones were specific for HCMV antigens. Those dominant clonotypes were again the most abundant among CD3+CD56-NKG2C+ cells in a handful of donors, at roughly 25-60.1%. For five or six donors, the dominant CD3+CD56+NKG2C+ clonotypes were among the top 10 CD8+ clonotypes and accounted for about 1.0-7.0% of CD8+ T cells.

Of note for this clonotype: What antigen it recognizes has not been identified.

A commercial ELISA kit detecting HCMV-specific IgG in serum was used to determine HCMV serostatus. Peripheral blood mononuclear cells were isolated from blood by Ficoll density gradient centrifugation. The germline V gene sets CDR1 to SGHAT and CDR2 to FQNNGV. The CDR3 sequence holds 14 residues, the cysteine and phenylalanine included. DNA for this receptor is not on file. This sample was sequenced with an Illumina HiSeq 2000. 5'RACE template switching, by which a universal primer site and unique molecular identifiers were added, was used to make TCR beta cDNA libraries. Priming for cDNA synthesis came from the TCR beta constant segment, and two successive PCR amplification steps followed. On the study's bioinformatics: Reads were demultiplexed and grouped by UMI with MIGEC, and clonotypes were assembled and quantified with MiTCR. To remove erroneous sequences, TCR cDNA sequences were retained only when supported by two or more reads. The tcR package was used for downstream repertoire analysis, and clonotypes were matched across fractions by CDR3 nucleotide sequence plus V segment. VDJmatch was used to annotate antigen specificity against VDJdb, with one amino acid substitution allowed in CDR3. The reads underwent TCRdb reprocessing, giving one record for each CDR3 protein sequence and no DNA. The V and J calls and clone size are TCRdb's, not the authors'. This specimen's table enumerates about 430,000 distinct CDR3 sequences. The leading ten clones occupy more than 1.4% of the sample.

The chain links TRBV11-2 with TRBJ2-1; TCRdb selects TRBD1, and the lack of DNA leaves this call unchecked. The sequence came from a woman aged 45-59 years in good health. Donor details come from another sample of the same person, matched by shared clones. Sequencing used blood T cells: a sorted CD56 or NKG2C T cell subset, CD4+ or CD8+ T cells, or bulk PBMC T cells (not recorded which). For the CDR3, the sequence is CASSFRDWDNEQFF.